The 25 T cell receptor beta chains presented below share a single source sample, sequenced in a study of OX40 agonist ivuxolimab in advanced cancers. Clones were read by immunoSEQ multiplex PCR, and TCRdb kept only the in-frame ones, dropping some. The repertoire includes under 45,000 clones, approximately 86% of them detected once, and roughly 39% sits in the top ten. The sequences come from CD4+ or CD8+ T cells sorted from blood, collected in a trial of the OX40 agonist ivuxolimab. The source of these receptors is an adult with an advanced solid tumor such as melanoma, head and neck, liver or kidney cancer.

The chain combines TRBV6-5 with TRBJ1-2, with D maybe TRBD1 (5 bases). V was cut by 6 bases and J by 4 bases, with 18 bases left in between. CDR1 MNHEY and CDR2 SVGAGI come from the germline V gene. CDR3 length: 15 amino acids. This CDR3 reads CASRPARGGFYGYTF. The CDR3 nucleotides are TGTGCCAGCAGACCGGCGAGGGGAGGATTCTATGGCTACACCTTC.

The chain has TRBV6-5 and TRBJ2-3; D is uncertain. V lost 0 bases to trimming and J lost 0 bases, with 4 bases between them. The CDR3 spans 14 residues. Germline values: CDR1 MNHEY, CDR2 SVGAGI. The CDR3 here is CASSYSTSTDTQYF. CDR3 DNA: TGTGCCAGCAGTTACTCGACGAGCACAGATACGCAGTATTTT.

The chain is built from TRBV9 and TRBJ2-7; TRBD2 matches at 7 bases. This CDR3 spans 16 amino acids. Germline V CDR1 and CDR2: SGDLS, YYNGEE. V dropped 0 bases and J dropped 3; count of bases not matched to a gene: 9. CDR3 sequence: CASSVGGGQSGYEQYF. The CDR3 DNA reads as TGTGCCAGCAGCGTAGGGGGAGGGCAGTCCGGCTACGAGCAGTACTTC.

The CDR3 coding sequence is TGTGCCAGCAGTGATCGAGCGGGGGACCCCGGGTCCTACAATGAGCAGTTCTTC. Translating it yields CASSDRAGDPGSYNEQFF. This rearrangement joins TRBV6-1 to TRBJ2-1; TRBD2 matches at 8 bases. Looked up from germline, CDR1 is MNHNS and CDR2 is SASEGT. V trimming: 3 bases; J trimming: 1 base; junction bases outside the gene matches: 11. The length of the CDR3 is 18 residues.

This sequence joins TRBV5-1 and TRBJ2-2; 10 bases are a match to TRBD2. Trimming removed 0 bases from V and 13 bases from J; junction bases left unmatched: 3. Looked up from germline, CDR1 is SGHRS and CDR2 is YFSETQ. This CDR3 contains 13 residues. The CDR3 reads CASSLGLAGGLFF. The CDR3 DNA is TGCGCCAGCAGCTTGGGACTAGCGGGCGGGCTGTTTTTT.

The chain's CDR3 is CASSLIGDTGELFF. DNA for the CDR3: TGTGCCAGCAGCTTGATCGGTGACACCGGGGAGCTGTTTTTT. The V call is TRBV7-9, the J call TRBJ2-2; unclear D gene. Germline CDR1 SEHNR, CDR2 FQNEAQ (reference sequence). V was cut by 3 bases and J by 3 bases, with 8 bases left in between. The CDR3 is made up of 14 amino acids.

The V gene is TRBV5-4, the J gene TRBJ2-6; the D gene is possibly TRBD1 (5 bases). V was clipped by 0 bases and J by 0 bases, with 13 bases between them. This CDR3 is 18 amino acids long. CDR1 is SGHNT, CDR2 YYREEE, per germline (reference sequence). In nucleotides, the CDR3 is TGTGCCAGCAGCTTGGTTAACAGGCCTTTCTCTGGGGCCAACGTCCTGACTTTC. Translation gives CASSLVNRPFSGANVLTF.

The rearrangement joins TRBV28 to TRBJ2-7; perhaps TRBD1 as D (6 bases). V dropped 5 bases and J dropped 4 bases, with 9 bases sitting between them. CDR3 size: 12 residues. Germline V gives CDR1 MDHEN, CDR2 SYDVKM. CDR3 residues: CASSQGWYEQYF. CDR3 in DNA: TGTGCCAGCAGTCAGGGGTGGTACGAGCAGTACTTC.

The chain's CDR3 is CASRPDSYTEAFF. The CDR3 DNA follows: TGTGCCAGCAGACCGGACAGTTACACTGAAGCTTTCTTT. This chain connects TRBV27 to TRBJ1-1, with D perhaps matching TRBD1 (6 bases). V was trimmed by 6 bases and J by 3 bases, leaving 11 bases between them. CDR1 and CDR2 (germline): MNHEY, SMNVEV (reference sequence). The CDR3 has 13 amino acids.

The chain links TRBV6-1 to TRBJ2-1; D remains ambiguous. Germline V gives CDR1 MNHNS, CDR2 SASEGT. V was pared by 4 bases and J by 1 base, with 5 bases between. This CDR3 spans 13 amino acids. DNA for the CDR3: TGTGCCAGCAGTGTCGTTTCCTACAATGAGCAGTTCTTC. Its translation: CASSVVSYNEQFF.

This clone showed up just once. The chain combines TRBV7-8 with TRBJ1-6; no firm D call. CDR1 is SGHVS and CDR2 is FQNEAQ in the germline V gene. V lost 4 bases, J lost 6 bases, and 19 bases lay in between. The CDR3 is 17 residues long. In nucleotides, the CDR3 is TGTGCCAGCAGCTGGGAGGGAGGGAGAAATGGTAATTCACCCCTCCACTTT. Protein: CASSWEGGRNGNSPLHF.

V and J are TRBV6-1 and TRBJ2-3; TRBD1 is a possible D gene (5 bases). CDR3 length equals 15 residues. Germline values: CDR1 MNHNS, CDR2 SASEGT. Between the trimmed V and J ends, which lost 3 bases and 1 base, there was a span of 11 bases. CDR3 sequence reads: CASSEPGRGTDTQYF. The CDR3 DNA reads TGTGCCAGCAGTGAGCCGGGCAGGGGCACAGATACGCAGTATTTT.

This clone is a singleton in its sample. V is TRBV30 and J is TRBJ2-7; possible D gene TRBD1, 5 bases. Germline V gives CDR1 GTSNPN, CDR2 SVGIG (reference sequence). Trimming left V 2 bases short and J 2 bases short, with 7 bases between. This CDR3 is 12 amino acids long. This CDR3 reads CAWSSGTYEQYF. The CDR3 nucleotides are TGTGCCTGGAGTTCAGGGACCTACGAGCAGTACTTC.

V is TRBV4-1 and J is TRBJ2-3, with D perhaps matching TRBD1 or TRBD2 (6 bases each). The germline V gene has CDR1 MGHRA and CDR2 YSYEKL. The germline V and J ends were trimmed by 8 bases and 8 bases, with 23 bases remaining between them. The CDR3 is 15 residues long. The CDR3 DNA reads as TGCGCCAGCGCAGGGGTACCTCTAGGGGGAGGTACGCAGTATTTT. Its protein product is CASAGVPLGGGTQYF.

The chain employs TRBV5-1 and TRBJ2-4; D is ambiguous. CDR1 and CDR2 (germline): SGHRS, YFSETQ. Trimming stripped 2 bases from V and 0 bases from J, with 6 bases between. The CDR3 is made up of 14 amino acids. Written as DNA, the CDR3 is TGCGCCAGCAGCTTCACCTTAGCCAAAAACATTCAGTACTTC. This translates into CASSFTLAKNIQYF.

This chain uses TRBV29-1 with TRBJ2-7; D gene ambiguous. Trimming cost V 5 bases and J 5 bases, with 7 bases left between them. From germline, CDR1 is SQVTM and CDR2 ANQGSEA. The CDR3 consists of 10 residues. The CDR3 DNA is TGCAGCGTTCTCGGTCACGAGCAGTACTTC. As protein: CSVLGHEQYF.

The gene calls are TRBV6-1 and TRBJ1-2, with a possible D match to TRBD1 (5 bases). Germline assignment: CDR1 MNHNS and CDR2 SASEGT. This CDR3 is built from 14 residues. Trimming took off 7 bases at V and 4 bases at J, with 16 bases between the two ends. The CDR3 bases are TGTGCCAGCATTTCATGGGGGTTGACCTATGGCTACACCTTC. This sequence encodes CASISWGLTYGYTF.

The chain combines TRBV2 with TRBJ2-5; 9 bases are shared with TRBD1. Germline V gene sequence: CDR1 SNHLY, CDR2 FYNNEI. V lost 0 bases to trimming and J lost 5 bases; unmatched junction nucleotides: 4. This CDR3 region has 15 residues. In nucleotides, the CDR3 is TGTGCCAGCAGTGAAGCGGGGACAGGGAGGGAGACCCAGTACTTC. As protein: CASSEAGTGRETQYF.

In its sample, this clone was seen a few times. The J gene is TRBJ1-6, the V gene TRBV28; unclear D gene. The V end was cut by 5 bases, the J end by 9 bases, with 14 bases between. Germline CDR1 reads MDHEN; CDR2 reads SYDVKM. CDR3 length equals 14 residues. This CDR3 is CASSIGRVISPLHF. In nucleotides, the CDR3 is TGTGCCAGCAGTATCGGACGGGTCATTTCACCCCTCCACTTT.

This sequence joins TRBV28 and TRBJ2-1, with a weak D call TRBD2 (6 bases). CDR3 size: 16 residues. V was shortened by 6 bases and J by 0 bases, with 15 bases between the two germline ends. In germline, CDR1 is MDHEN, CDR2 SYDVKM. DNA for the CDR3: TGTGCCAGCAGCTTGACGGACGGGAGCTCCTACAATGAGCAGTTCTTC. Protein sequence: CASSLTDGSSYNEQFF.

V usage is TRBV5-1 and J usage is TRBJ1-5; 8 bases fit TRBD1. Germline V gene sequence: CDR1 SGHRS, CDR2 YFSETQ. The length of the CDR3 is 16 residues. V was pared by 0 bases and J by 7 bases, with 9 bases of the junction left unmatched. The CDR3 region is CASSLDRTGSRQPQHF. In nucleotides, the CDR3 is TGCGCCAGCAGCTTGGACCGGACAGGGTCTCGGCAGCCCCAGCATTTT.

The chain is built from TRBV5-8 and TRBJ1-5; 7 bases are a match to TRBD1. The CDR3 spans 16 residues. Germline lookup yields CDR1 SGHTS and CDR2 YDEGEE. The V and J ends lost 4 bases and 0 bases, in that order; junction bases with no gene match: 7. This chain's CDR3 is CASSLGQVYSNQPQHF. The CDR3 DNA is TGTGCCAGCAGCCTCGGACAGGTATATAGCAATCAGCCCCAGCATTTT.

V usage is TRBV18 and J usage is TRBJ2-7, with D uncertain. The CDR3 loop spans 14 amino acids. Trimming cost V 5 bases and J 1 base, with 12 bases left between them. Germline CDR1 KGHSH, CDR2 LQKENI. The CDR3 region is CASSLDGVSYEQYF. CDR3 bases: TGTGCCAGCTCATTAGACGGTGTTTCCTACGAGCAGTACTTC.

The chain combines TRBV9 with TRBJ2-2; the D call may be TRBD1 or TRBD2 (6 bases each). The germline CDR1 and CDR2 sequences are SGDLS and YYNGEE. Trimming left V 0 bases short and J 4 bases short, with 16 bases between. CDR3 length: 17 amino acids. CDR3 sequence reads: CASSVATGGRLTGELFF. CDR3 sequence (DNA): TGTGCCAGCAGCGTAGCTACCGGGGGCCGTCTCACCGGGGAGCTGTTTTTT.

The genes are TRBV18 and TRBJ1-2; D remains ambiguous. Germline V gene data show CDR1 as KGHSH and CDR2 as LQKENI. Trimming left V 5 bases short and J 8 bases short, with 15 bases between. The CDR3 totals 13 residues. CDR3 region: CASSFTRDEGYTF. Here the CDR3 DNA reads TGTGCCAGCTCATTTACTAGGGATGAGGGCTACACCTTC.